This TCR beta chain was found in a study of OX40 agonist ivuxolimab in advanced cancers. Background on the study: Participants, 75% to 90% male, averaged about 56 years of age, ranging from about 20 to 80.

Germline CDR1 reads MNHEY; CDR2 reads SVGAGI. The CDR3 is made up of 16 amino acids. V lost 0 bases and J lost 0, with 8 bases in between. Comment on this clone: Its antigen is still unknown. The same CDR3 is also encoded by other DNA sequences in this sample.

Study observations and caveats: The 0.1-3.0 mg/kg partial responders had among the lowest clonal expansion.

Sequenced by immunoSEQ multiplex PCR; TCRdb stores in-frame clones only, minus some. The sample lists about 77,000 clones, 85% to 90% occurring once. The sample in question was CD4+ or CD8+ T cells sorted from blood, obtained in a trial of the OX40 agonist ivuxolimab. The genes are TRBV6-5 and TRBJ1-4; the D gene is possibly TRBD1 (5 bases). The sequence was obtained from an adult with an advanced solid tumor such as melanoma, head and neck, liver or kidney cancer. The CDR3 DNA reads TGTGCCAGCAGTTACTCTGGGGGGACAACTAATGAAAAACTGTTTTTT. Its translation: CASSYSGGTTNEKLFF.